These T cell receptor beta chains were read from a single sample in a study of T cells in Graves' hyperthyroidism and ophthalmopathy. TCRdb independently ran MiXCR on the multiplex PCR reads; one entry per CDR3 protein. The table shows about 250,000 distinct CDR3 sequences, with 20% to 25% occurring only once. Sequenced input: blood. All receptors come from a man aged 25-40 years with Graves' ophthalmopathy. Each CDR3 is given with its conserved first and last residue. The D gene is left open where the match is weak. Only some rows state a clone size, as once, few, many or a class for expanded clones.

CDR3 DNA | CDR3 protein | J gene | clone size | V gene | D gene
TGTGCCTTCTCGCCCGGACAGGGCGGCAATCAGCCCCAGCATTTT | CAFSPGQGGNQPQHF | TRBJ1-5 | many | TRBV30 | TRBD1
TGTGCCAGCTCTCAATACCGGGGTTCTGGAAACACCATATATTTT | CASSQYRGSGNTIYF | TRBJ1-3 | many | TRBV18 | NA
TGCGCCAGCAGCCAAGCGGGAAACGGGGAGCTGTTTTTT | CASSQAGNGELFF | TRBJ2-2 | NA | TRBV4-1 | NA
TGTGCCTGGAGTCGGTCCCGAGGAAATTCACCCCTCCACTTT | CAWSRSRGNSPLHF | TRBJ1-6 | NA | TRBV30 | NA
TGTGCCAGCAGCCAAAGGGGAGGTTTTGGCAATCAGCCCCAGCATTTT | CASSQRGGFGNQPQHF | TRBJ1-5 | NA | TRBV14 | NA
TGCAGTGCTACCCGGGACATCGGGGAGCTGTTTTTT | CSATRDIGELFF | TRBJ2-2 | NA | TRBV20-1 | NA
TGTGCCAGCAGTTTGAAGCGGGGCACCGGGGAGCTGTTTTTT | CASSLKRGTGELFF | TRBJ2-2 | NA | TRBV12-3/TRBV12-4 | TRBD2
TGTGCCAGCAGCGTATTGGGACATGGCCACACCGGGGAGCTGTTTTTT | CASSVLGHGHTGELFF | TRBJ2-2 | NA | TRBV9 | NA
TGTGCCAGCAGCCGGACTAGTCGTGAGCAGTTCTTC | CASSRTSREQFF | TRBJ2-1 | few | TRBV28 | TRBD2
TGTGCTAGCAGCTTAGTCAGTCTTGGGGATGAGCAGTTCTTC | CASSLVSLGDEQFF | TRBJ2-1 | NA | TRBV7-7 | NA
TGTGCCACCAAGGGGGACATTGTCTATGAGCAGTTCTTC | CATKGDIVYEQFF | TRBJ2-1 | few | TRBV7-9 | NA
TGTGCCAGCAGCTTTCGCTCCCCATGGACCGGGGAGCTGTTTTTT | CASSFRSPWTGELFF | TRBJ2-2 | few | TRBV7-2 | NA
TGTGCCAGCAGTTACGGGACAGGGCGACAGCCCCAGCATTTT | CASSYGTGRQPQHF | TRBJ1-5 | few | TRBV6-6 | TRBD1
TGTGCCAGCAGCTTCCGACCCCCACGGGAGACCCAGTACTTC | CASSFRPPRETQYF | TRBJ2-5 | NA | TRBV11-2 | NA
TGCAGTGCTAGAAGTGTTGCGGGCACAGATACGCAGTATTTT | CSARSVAGTDTQYF | TRBJ2-3 | NA | TRBV20-1 | NA
TGTGCCAGCAGGTCCCTAGCGGGAGGGCCTGGCACAGATACGCAGTATTTT | CASRSLAGGPGTDTQYF | TRBJ2-3 | NA | TRBV5-6 | TRBD2
TGTGCCTGGAGTGTACACCGGACTAGTATGAACACCGGGGAGCTGTTTTTT | CAWSVHRTSMNTGELFF | TRBJ2-2 | NA | TRBV30 | TRBD2
TGTGCCAGCAGTTTCCAGGGGGGGGCGAGATTCACTGAAGCTCTCTTT | CASSFQGGARFTEALF | TRBJ1-1 | NA | TRBV6-9 | TRBD1
TGTGCCAGCACCAAGACAGGTACAGATACGCAGTATTTT | CASTKTGTDTQYF | TRBJ2-3 | many | TRBV11-2 | NA
TGTGCCAGTAGTATAGTTAAGGGGGGTCCCAATCAGCCCCAGCATTTT | CASSIVKGGPNQPQHF | TRBJ1-5 | NA | TRBV19 | NA
TGTGCCAGCAGCCAAGAGACCTCTGAAAAACTGTTTTTT | CASSQETSEKLFF | TRBJ1-4 | few | TRBV3-1 | NA
TGTGCCAGCAGCCTAGACCCAAACAGGATCCAAGAGACCCAGTACTTC | CASSLDPNRIQETQYF | TRBJ2-5 | NA | TRBV27 | NA
TGTGCCAGCAGCCAAGATGGTAGCGGGGCGTACAATGAGCAGTTCTTC | CASSQDGSGAYNEQFF | TRBJ2-1 | few | TRBV3-1 | TRBD2
TGTGCCAGCACCCCACTGAGGAAGAGCTCCTACAATGAGCAGTTCTTC | CASTPLRKSSYNEQFF | TRBJ2-1 | few | TRBV7-2 | NA
TGTGCCAGCAGCAACGGGACTAGCGGGAGAACGCAGTATTTT | CASSNGTSGRTQYF | TRBJ2-3 | NA | TRBV7-2 | TRBD2
TGTGCCAGCAGCTATCCAGGGAACATTCAGTACTTC | CASSYPGNIQYF | TRBJ2-4 | many | TRBV7-9 | NA
TGTGCCAGCAGTTTAGTTCGAGTGAATAGCAATCAGCCCCAGCATTTT | CASSLVRVNSNQPQHF | TRBJ1-5 | many | TRBV28 | NA
TGTGCCAGCACCCTAATGACAGGGGATGGCTACACCTTC | CASTLMTGDGYTF | TRBJ1-2 | few | TRBV11-2 | TRBD1
TGTGCCAGCAGTTTACCCGGGACTAGCGAGCAGTTCTTC | CASSLPGTSEQFF | TRBJ2-1 | NA | TRBV27 | TRBD2
TGTGCCAGCACCCACCCCCGGACCTCCTACAATGAGCAGTTCTTC | CASTHPRTSYNEQFF | TRBJ2-1 | NA | TRBV12-3/TRBV12-4 | NA
TGCAGTGCTCTGCTGGGCAATCAGCCCCAGCATTTT | CSALLGNQPQHF | TRBJ1-5 | many | TRBV20-1 | NA
TGTGCCAGCAGTTCCTATGTTGGGGTGGGGAACACTGAAGCTTTCTTT | CASSSYVGVGNTEAFF | TRBJ1-1 | few | TRBV12-3/TRBV12-4 | NA
TGTGCCAGCAGTATTACGTTTAGCTCCTACAATGAGCAGTTCTTC | CASSITFSSYNEQFF | TRBJ2-1 | NA | TRBV12-3/TRBV12-4 | NA
TGTGCCAGCAGCTCTAAGTTGGGGGGTCCGGCCAATGAGCAGTTCTTC | CASSSKLGGPANEQFF | TRBJ2-1 | many | TRBV11-2 | NA
TGCAGTGCTCCCTCCGACTGGAATGAGCAGTTCTTC | CSAPSDWNEQFF | TRBJ2-1 | NA | TRBV20-1 | NA
TGCAGTGCTAGACTAGCGGGAGATCGGCCCTACGGGCAGTACTTC | CSARLAGDRPYGQYF | TRBJ2-7 | few | TRBV20-1 | TRBD2
TGTGCCAGCAGCTTAGGGTCGACTCTCTACGAGCAGTACTTC | CASSLGSTLYEQYF | TRBJ2-7 | NA | TRBV7-9 | NA
TGTGCCAGCATGAAAGTTGGGGCGGGAGGGTCAAGGGGGCAGTTCTTC | CASMKVGAGGSRGQFF | TRBJ2-1 | NA | TRBV2 | TRBD2
TGCAGCGTTGTACTCGCGGGGCTACAAGAGACCCAGTACTTC | CSVVLAGLQETQYF | TRBJ2-5 | few | TRBV29-1 | NA
TGTGCCAGCAGTTTAGCGCGGGGACTTCCGGACGAGCAGTACTTC | CASSLARGLPDEQYF | TRBJ2-7 | few | TRBV12-3/TRBV12-4 | NA
TGTGCCAGCAGCCCCACAGGGCCCGATCAGCCCCAGCATTTT | CASSPTGPDQPQHF | TRBJ1-5 | few | TRBV3-1 | NA
TGTGCCAGCAGCCCGGACCCCCAGGGAGAGCAGTACTTC | CASSPDPQGEQYF | TRBJ2-7 | few | TRBV7-3 | NA
TGTGCCAGCAGTCCAACCCAGGGGGTGGCGACCCAGTACTTC | CASSPTQGVATQYF | TRBJ2-5 | many | TRBV12-3/TRBV12-4 | TRBD1
TGTGCCTGGAGGAAGCGGGCCTCCTACAATGAGCAGTTCTTC | CAWRKRASYNEQFF | TRBJ2-1 | many | TRBV30 | NA
TGTGCCAGCAGTGATCTACAGGGGGTAGATTCTGGCTACACCTTC | CASSDLQGVDSGYTF | TRBJ1-2 | few | TRBV25-1 | TRBD1
TGCGCCAGCAGCTTGGATCAGGGGCCCACAGATACGCAGTATTTT | CASSLDQGPTDTQYF | TRBJ2-3 | many | TRBV5-1 | NA
TGTGCCAGCAGTAATATCGGGACAGGGGTCTACAATGAGCAGTTCTTC | CASSNIGTGVYNEQFF | TRBJ2-1 | NA | TRBV6-1 | TRBD1
TGTGCCAGCAGCCCCCCGGGACTAGAATGGCCCGGGGAGCTGTTTTTT | CASSPPGLEWPGELFF | TRBJ2-2 | NA | TRBV7-9 | TRBD2
TGTGCCAGCAGTTCCCTCAGGGGGCGCCTTTTATATGGCTACACCTTC | CASSSLRGRLLYGYTF | TRBJ1-2 | few | TRBV28 | TRBD1